Following are 13 T cell receptor beta chains from one sample sequenced in a study of T cell responses to AZD1222 COVID-19 vaccine. Data came from immunoSEQ multiplex PCR; TCRdb stores just in-frame clones and leaves some out. The sample consists of under 170,000 clones, around 94% of them appearing once. The source material was peripheral blood, sampled on day 0 of AZD1222 vaccination. Source of these receptors: an adult in good health.

The CDR3: CAWTTGTNYGYTF. CDR3 coding DNA: TGTGCCTGGACCACAGGGACTAACTATGGCTACACCTTC. V gene TRBV30 combines with J gene TRBJ1-2, with D maybe TRBD1 (6 bases). Germline lookup yields CDR1 GTSNPN and CDR2 SVGIG (reference sequence). Trimming left V 4 bases short and J 0 bases short, with 9 bases between. CDR3 size: 13 residues. Combining the CDR3 with reference TRBV30 and TRBJ1-2 gives the whole variable domain SQTIHQWPATLVQPVGSPLSLECTVEGTSNPNLYWYRQAAGRGLQLLFYSVGIGQISSEVPQNLSASRPQDRQFILSSKKLLLSDSGFYLCAWTTGTNYGYTFGSGTRLTVV.

This clone occurred once. The chain recombines TRBV5-4 with TRBJ2-7; 10 nucleotides align to TRBD2. The CDR3 is 13 amino acids. Trimming cost V 4 bases and J 10 bases; bases outside gene matches: 8. CDR1 is SGHNT and CDR2 is YYREEE in the germline V gene (reference sequence). CDR3 coding DNA: TGTGCCAGCAGCCCCGGACTAGCGGAAAGTCAGTACGTC. Amino acids: CASSPGLAESQYV.

V gene TRBV7-9 combines with J gene TRBJ2-3; 8 bases agree with TRBD2. CDR1 is SEHNR and CDR2 is FQNEAQ in the germline V gene (reference sequence). This CDR3 has 17 amino acids. V lost 0 bases, J lost 8 bases, and 13 bases stayed unmatched. In DNA form, the CDR3 reads TGTGCCAGCAGCTTAGCTTATCGCGGGGGGAAAGCTGGTACGCAGTATTTT. Translation gives CASSLAYRGGKAGTQYF.

This chain uses TRBV6-1 with TRBJ1-2; TRBD1 agrees at 7 bases. The J segment lost 4 bases and the V segment lost 1 base, leaving 3 bases of the junction unmatched. Looked up from germline, CDR1 is MNHNS and CDR2 is SASEGT. The CDR3 consists of 14 residues. CDR3 nucleotide sequence: TGTGCCAGCAGTGAAGGGACAGGCCTCTATGGCTACACCTTC. This translates into CASSEGTGLYGYTF.

This sequence joins TRBV18 and TRBJ2-7; 10 nucleotides agree with TRBD2. V was clipped by 6 bases and J by 5 bases; unmatched bases: 10. The CDR3 is 15 residues long. The V gene's germline CDR1 is KGHSH and CDR2 LQKENI. The CDR3 nucleotides read TGTGCCAGCTCCCCAGGGGGGAGCGGGAGGGACGAGCAGTACGTC. Encoded protein: CASSPGGSGRDEQYV.

The chain is built from TRBV7-9 and TRBJ2-3; 8 bases are a match to TRBD2. V was pared by 6 bases and J by 0 bases, with 5 bases of the junction left unmatched. Germline-derived CDR1 and CDR2 are SEHNR and FQNEAQ (reference sequence). The length of the CDR3 is 15 residues. This chain's CDR3 is CASRPPSGSTDTQYF. The CDR3 coding sequence is TGTGCCAGCAGACCCCCTAGCGGGAGCACAGATACGCAGTATTTT.

J is TRBJ2-3 and V is TRBV6-5; D not certain. Germline V CDR1 and CDR2: MNHEY, SVGAGI. With 7 bases removed from V and 0 bases from J, the gap between germline ends came to 11 bases. The CDR3 is made up of 14 amino acids. The CDR3 DNA reads TGTGCCAGCATTTCTAGGCTAAGCACAGATACGCAGTATTTT. Encoded protein: CASISRLSTDTQYF.

J is TRBJ2-3 and V is TRBV6-2 or TRBV6-3; 9 bases are a match to TRBD1. The germline V gene encodes CDR1 MNHEY and CDR2 SVGEGT. V lost 5 bases and J lost 0; bases outside the gene matches: 6. The CDR3 contains 16 residues. CDR3 bases: TGTGCCAGCAGTCGGGACAGGGCCACAAGCACAGATACGCAGTATTTT. Protein sequence: CASSRDRATSTDTQYF.

This clone was picked up one time. This chain uses TRBV5-1 with TRBJ2-1, with D possibly being TRBD2 (6 bases). Germline V gene sequence: CDR1 SGHRS, CDR2 YFSETQ. The V and J ends lost 1 base and 6 bases respectively, with 17 bases between them. The CDR3 sequence is 16 residues long. CDR3 loop: CASSLYAGSYSNEQFF. DNA for the CDR3: TGCGCCAGCAGCTTGTATGCGGGATCTTACTCCAATGAGCAGTTCTTC.

This clone showed up just a few times. Other DNA sequences in this specimen translate into the identical CDR3. The CDR3 loop reads CATSREGSGANVLTF. CDR3 bases: TGTGCCACCAGCAGAGAGGGCTCTGGGGCCAACGTCCTGACTTTC. The chain joins TRBV15 to TRBJ2-6; D ambiguous. The CDR3 consists of 15 residues. CDR1 LNHNV and CDR2 YYDKDF come from the germline V gene (reference sequence). The ends were cut back, 0 bases at V and 0 bases at J, with 3 bases in the middle.

This sequence joins TRBV18 and TRBJ1-1; D is unclear. This CDR3 region has 16 residues. Germline V CDR1 and CDR2: KGHSH, LQKENI. Deletions cut 3 bases from V and 4 bases from J, with 18 bases between. The CDR3 DNA is TGTGCCAGCTCACCTCGGGAAGTAATATCGGGCACTGAAGCTTTCTTT. It yields the protein CASSPREVISGTEAFF.

V is TRBV10-3 and J is TRBJ1-1; the D is unclear. Trimming removed 2 bases from V and 3 bases from J, with 10 bases in between. The CDR3 consists of 14 residues. Germline CDR1 ENHRY, CDR2 SYGVKD. CDR3 nucleotides: TGTGCCATCAGTGAGAGGTCCGGGGACACTGAAGCTTTCTTT. This gives the protein CAISERSGDTEAFF.

The chain joins TRBV19 to TRBJ2-1; 7 nucleotides line up with TRBD2. V lost 7 bases to trimming and J lost 7 bases; unmatched junction nucleotides: 16. This CDR3 is built from 16 residues. CDR1 is LNHDA and CDR2 is SQIVND in the germline V gene (reference sequence). This CDR3 reads CASILSGRLAPNEQFF. Written as DNA, the CDR3 is TGTGCCAGTATCTTGTCAGGTAGACTAGCCCCGAATGAGCAGTTCTTC.